Included here is one TCR beta chain sequence, with context. What it recognizes is unknown. CD4+CD25+CD127- Tregs, CD4+CD25- non-Tregs, CD4 and CD8 cells were sorted. The assay was immunoSEQ multiplex PCR, and TCRdb's table has in-frame clones only and misses some. The profile shows tens of thousands of clones, about 92% of them singletons. This sample is drawn from a study of Tregs in tolerant kidney transplant recipients. Germline V gene data show CDR1 as SGDLS and CDR2 as YYNGEE. The CDR3 is made up of 16 amino acids. Deletions cut 3 bases from V and 2 bases from J, with 15 bases between. The study's findings and limits: No direct test of biological reproducibility was done here. Findings come from small patient numbers and require larger validation.

This receptor was identified in a human donor in good health. Sequenced: CD8+ T cells from blood. The rearrangement joins TRBV9 to TRBJ2-1; TRBD1 is a possible D gene (6 bases). In DNA form, the CDR3 reads TGTGCCAGCAGCGGGGGAAACAGGGTTGCCTACAATGAGCAGTTCTTC. Translated, it gives CASSGGNRVAYNEQFF.